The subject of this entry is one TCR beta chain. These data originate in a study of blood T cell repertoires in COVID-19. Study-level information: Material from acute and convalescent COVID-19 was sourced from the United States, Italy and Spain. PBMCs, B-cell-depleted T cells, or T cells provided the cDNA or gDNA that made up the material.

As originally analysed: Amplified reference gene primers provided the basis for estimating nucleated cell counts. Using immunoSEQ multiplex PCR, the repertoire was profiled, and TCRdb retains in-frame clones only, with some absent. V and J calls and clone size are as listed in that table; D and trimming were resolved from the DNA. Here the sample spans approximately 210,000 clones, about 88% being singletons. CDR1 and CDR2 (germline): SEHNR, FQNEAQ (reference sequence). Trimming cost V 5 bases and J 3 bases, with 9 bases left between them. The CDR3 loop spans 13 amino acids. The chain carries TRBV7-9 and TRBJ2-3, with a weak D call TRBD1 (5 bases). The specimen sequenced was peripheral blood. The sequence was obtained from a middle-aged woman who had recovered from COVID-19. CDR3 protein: CASSNAGTDTQYF. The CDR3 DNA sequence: TGTGCCAGCAGCAATGCAGGGACAGATACGCAGTATTTT.